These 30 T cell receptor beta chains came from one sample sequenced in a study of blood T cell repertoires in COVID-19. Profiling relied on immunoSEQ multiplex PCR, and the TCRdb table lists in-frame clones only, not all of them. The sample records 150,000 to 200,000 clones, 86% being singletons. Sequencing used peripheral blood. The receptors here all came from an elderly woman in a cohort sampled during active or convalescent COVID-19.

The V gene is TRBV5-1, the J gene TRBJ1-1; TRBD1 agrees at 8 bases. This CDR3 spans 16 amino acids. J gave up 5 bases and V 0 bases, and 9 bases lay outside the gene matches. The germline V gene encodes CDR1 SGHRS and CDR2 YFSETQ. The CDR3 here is CASSLAGGAGVTEAFF. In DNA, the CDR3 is TGCGCCAGCAGCTTGGCAGGGGGCGCGGGTGTAACTGAAGCTTTCTTT.

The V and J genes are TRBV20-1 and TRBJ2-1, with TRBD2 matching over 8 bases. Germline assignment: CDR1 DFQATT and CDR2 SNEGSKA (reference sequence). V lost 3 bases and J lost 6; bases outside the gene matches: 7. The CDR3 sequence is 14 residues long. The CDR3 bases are TGCAGTGCTAGTGGGTTAGCGGGACGCAATGAGCAGTTCTTC. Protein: CSASGLAGRNEQFF.

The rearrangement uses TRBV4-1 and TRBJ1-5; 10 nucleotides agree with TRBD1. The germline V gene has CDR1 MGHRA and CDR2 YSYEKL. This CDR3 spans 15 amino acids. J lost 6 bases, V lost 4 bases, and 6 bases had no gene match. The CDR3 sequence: CASSPGQGSGQPQHF. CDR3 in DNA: TGCGCCAGCAGCCCGGGACAGGGGTCAGGTCAGCCCCAGCATTTT.

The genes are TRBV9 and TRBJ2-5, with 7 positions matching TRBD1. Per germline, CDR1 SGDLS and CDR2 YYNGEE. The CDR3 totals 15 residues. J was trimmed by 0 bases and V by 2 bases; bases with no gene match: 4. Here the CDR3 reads CASSVDGTDQETQYF. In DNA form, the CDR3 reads TGTGCCAGCAGCGTCGACGGGACAGACCAAGAGACCCAGTACTTC. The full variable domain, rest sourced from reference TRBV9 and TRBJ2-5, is DSGVTQTPKHLITATGQRVTLRCSPRSGDLSVYWYQQSLDQGLQFLIQYYNGEERAKGNILERFSAQQFPDLHSELNLSSLELGDSALYFCASSVDGTDQETQYFGPGTRLLVL.

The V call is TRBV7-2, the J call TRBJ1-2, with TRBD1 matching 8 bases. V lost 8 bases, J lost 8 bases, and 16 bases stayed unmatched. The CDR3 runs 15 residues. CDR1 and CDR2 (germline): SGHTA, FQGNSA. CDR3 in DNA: TGTGCCAGCGAACCCCCGGAGACAGGGGCAAAAGGCTACACCTTC. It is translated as CASEPPETGAKGYTF.

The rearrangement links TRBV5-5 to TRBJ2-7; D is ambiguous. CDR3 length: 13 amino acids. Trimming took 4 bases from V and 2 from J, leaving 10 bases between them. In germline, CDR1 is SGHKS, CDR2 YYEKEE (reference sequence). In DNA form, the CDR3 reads TGTGCCAGCAGCGGGCTTATAACCTACGAGCAGTACTTC. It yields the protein CASSGLITYEQYF.

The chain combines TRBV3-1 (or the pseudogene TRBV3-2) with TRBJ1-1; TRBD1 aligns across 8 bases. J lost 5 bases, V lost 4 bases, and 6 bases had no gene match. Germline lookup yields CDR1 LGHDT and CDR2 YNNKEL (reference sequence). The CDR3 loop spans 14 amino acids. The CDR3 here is CASSRWDRWTEAFF. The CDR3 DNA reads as TGTGCCAGCAGCCGCTGGGACAGGTGGACTGAAGCTTTCTTT.

CDR3 loop: CASSYTPRTVETQYF. CDR3 DNA sequence: TGTGCCAGCAGTTATACCCCCAGGACAGTAGAGACCCAGTACTTC. The gene calls are TRBV27 and TRBJ2-5; weak D call: TRBD1 (6 bases). Looked up from germline, CDR1 is MNHEY and CDR2 is SMNVEV (reference sequence). V was cut by 4 bases and J by 4 bases, with 16 bases left in between. There are 15 residues in the CDR3.

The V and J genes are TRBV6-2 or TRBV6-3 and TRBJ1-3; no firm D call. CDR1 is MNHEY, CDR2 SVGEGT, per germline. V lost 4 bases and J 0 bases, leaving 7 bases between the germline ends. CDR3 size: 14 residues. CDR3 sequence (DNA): TGTGCCAGCAGTTCCGGTTCCTCTGGAAACACCATATATTTT. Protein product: CASSSGSSGNTIYF.

CDR3 DNA: TGTGCCAGTTCCCCTCTAGCGGAGGGCACCGGGGAGCTGTTTTTT. It is translated as CASSPLAEGTGELFF. The V gene is TRBV13, the J gene TRBJ2-2, with 7 bases aligning to TRBD2. V was pared by 9 bases and J by 4 bases, with 11 bases of the junction left unmatched. CDR3 length: 15 amino acids. The V gene's germline CDR1 is PRHDT and CDR2 FYEKMQ (reference sequence).

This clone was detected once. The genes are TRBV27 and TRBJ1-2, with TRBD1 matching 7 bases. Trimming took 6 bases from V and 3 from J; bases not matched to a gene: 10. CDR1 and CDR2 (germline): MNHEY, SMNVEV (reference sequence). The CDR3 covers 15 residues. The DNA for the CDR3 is TGTGCCAGCAGGAGAACAGGGGCATCCCACTATGGCTACACCTTC. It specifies CASRRTGASHYGYTF.

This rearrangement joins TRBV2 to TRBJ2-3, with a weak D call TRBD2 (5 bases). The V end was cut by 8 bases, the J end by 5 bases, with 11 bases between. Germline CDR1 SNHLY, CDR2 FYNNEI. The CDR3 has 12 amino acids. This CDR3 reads CASLAEGDTQYF. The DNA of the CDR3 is TGTGCCAGCCTGGCCGAGGGAGATACGCAGTATTTT. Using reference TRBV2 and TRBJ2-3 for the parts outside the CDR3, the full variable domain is EPEVTQTPSHQVTQMGQEVILRCVPISNHLYFYWYRQILGQKVEFLVSFYNNEISEKSEIFDDQFSVERPDGSNFTLKIRSTKLEDSAMYFCASLAEGDTQYFGPGTRLTVL.

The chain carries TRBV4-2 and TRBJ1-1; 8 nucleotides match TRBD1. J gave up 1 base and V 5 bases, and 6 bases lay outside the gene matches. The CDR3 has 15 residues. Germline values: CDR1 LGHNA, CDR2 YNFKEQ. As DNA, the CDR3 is TGTGCCAGCAGCATTCGGACAGGGACGAACACTGAAGCTTTCTTT. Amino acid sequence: CASSIRTGTNTEAFF.

The CDR3 coding sequence is TGTGCCAGCAGTTACGCGCTCGGACAGCACTGGGATGAAAAACTGTTTTTT. It yields the protein CASSYALGQHWDEKLFF. This sequence joins TRBV6-2 or TRBV6-3 and TRBJ1-4, with a weak D call TRBD1 (6 bases). Germline CDR1 and CDR2: MNHEY and SVGEGT. CDR3 length: 17 amino acids. V lost 2 bases to trimming and J lost 6 bases, with 19 bases between them.

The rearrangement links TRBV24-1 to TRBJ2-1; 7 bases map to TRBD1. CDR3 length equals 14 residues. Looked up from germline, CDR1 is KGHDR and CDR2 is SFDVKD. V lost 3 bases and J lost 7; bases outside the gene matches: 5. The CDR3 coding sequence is TGTGCCACCAGTGATAGGGGGCGCGCGAATGAGCAGTTCTTC. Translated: CATSDRGRANEQFF.

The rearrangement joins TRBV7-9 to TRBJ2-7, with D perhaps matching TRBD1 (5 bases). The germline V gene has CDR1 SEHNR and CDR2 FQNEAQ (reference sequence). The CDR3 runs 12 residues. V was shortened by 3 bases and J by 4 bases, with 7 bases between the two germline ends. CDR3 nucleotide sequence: TGTGCCAGCAGCTTCCAGGGTTACGAGCAGTACTTC. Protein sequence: CASSFQGYEQYF. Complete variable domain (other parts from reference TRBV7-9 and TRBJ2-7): DTGVSQNPRHKITKRGQNVTFRCDPISEHNRLYWYRQTLGQGPEFLTYFQNEAQLEKSRLLSDRFSAERPKGSFSTLEIQRTEQGDSAMYLCASSFQGYEQYFGPGTRLTVT.

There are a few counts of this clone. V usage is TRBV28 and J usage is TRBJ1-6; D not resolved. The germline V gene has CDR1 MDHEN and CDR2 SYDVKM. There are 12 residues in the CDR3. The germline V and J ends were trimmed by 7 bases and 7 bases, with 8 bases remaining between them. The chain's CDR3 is CASTLPNSPLHF. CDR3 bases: TGTGCCAGCACCCTACCGAATTCACCCCTCCACTTT. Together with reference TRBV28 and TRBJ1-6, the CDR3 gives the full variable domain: DVKVTQSSRYLVKRTGEKVFLECVQDMDHENMFWYRQDPGLGLRLIYFSYDVKMKEKGDIPEGYSVSREKKERFSLILESASTNQTSMYLCASTLPNSPLHFGNGTRLTVT.

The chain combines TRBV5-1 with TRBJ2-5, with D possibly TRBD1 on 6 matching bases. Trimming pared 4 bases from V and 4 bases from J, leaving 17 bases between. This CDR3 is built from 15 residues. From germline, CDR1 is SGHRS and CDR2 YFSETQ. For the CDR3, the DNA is TGCGCCAGCAGCGTAGGACAGACATTATTAGAGACCCAGTACTTC. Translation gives CASSVGQTLLETQYF.

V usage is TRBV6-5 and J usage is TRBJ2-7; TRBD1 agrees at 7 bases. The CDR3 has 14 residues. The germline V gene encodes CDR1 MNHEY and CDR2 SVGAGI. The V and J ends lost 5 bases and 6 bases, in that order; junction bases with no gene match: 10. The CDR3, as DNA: TGTGCCAGCAGTCCCCGGACAGGTCCTACCGAGCAGTACTTC. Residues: CASSPRTGPTEQYF.

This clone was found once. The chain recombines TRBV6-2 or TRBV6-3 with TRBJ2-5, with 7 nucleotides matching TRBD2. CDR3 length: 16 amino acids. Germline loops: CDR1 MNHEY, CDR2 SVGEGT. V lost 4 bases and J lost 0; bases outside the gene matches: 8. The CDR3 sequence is CASSWVPGGNQETQYF. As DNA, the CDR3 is TGTGCCAGCAGTTGGGTCCCGGGAGGCAACCAAGAGACCCAGTACTTC.

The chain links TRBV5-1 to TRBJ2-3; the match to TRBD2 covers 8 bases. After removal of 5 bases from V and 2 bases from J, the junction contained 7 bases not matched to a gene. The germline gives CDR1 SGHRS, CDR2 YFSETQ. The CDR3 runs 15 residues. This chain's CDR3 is CASSQEAGATDTQYF. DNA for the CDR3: TGCGCCAGCAGTCAGGAAGCGGGGGCCACAGATACGCAGTATTTT.

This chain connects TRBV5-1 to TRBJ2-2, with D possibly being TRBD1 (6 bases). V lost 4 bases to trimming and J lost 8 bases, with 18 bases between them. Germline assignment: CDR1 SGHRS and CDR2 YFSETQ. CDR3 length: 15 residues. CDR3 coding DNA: TGCGCCAGCAGCGGCAGGGGACAAGCAACAGGGGAGCTGTTTTTT. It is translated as CASSGRGQATGELFF.

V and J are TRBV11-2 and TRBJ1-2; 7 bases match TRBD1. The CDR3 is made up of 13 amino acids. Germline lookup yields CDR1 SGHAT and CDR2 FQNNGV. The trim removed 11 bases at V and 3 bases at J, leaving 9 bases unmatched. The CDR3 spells CAAGGQTYYGYTF. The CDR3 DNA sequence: TGTGCCGCAGGGGGGCAGACATACTATGGCTACACCTTC.

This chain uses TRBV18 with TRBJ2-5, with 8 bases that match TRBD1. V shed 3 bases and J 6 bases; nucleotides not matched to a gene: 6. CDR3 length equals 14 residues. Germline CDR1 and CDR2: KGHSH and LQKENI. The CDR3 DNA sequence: TGTGCCAGCTCACCGGACAGGGTGGGAAAGACCCAGTACTTC. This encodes CASSPDRVGKTQYF.

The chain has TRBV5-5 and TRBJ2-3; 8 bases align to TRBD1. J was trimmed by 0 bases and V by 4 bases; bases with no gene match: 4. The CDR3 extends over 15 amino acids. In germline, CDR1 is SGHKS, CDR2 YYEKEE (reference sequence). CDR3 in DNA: TGTGCCAGCAGCCTACGGGACAGGAGCACAGATACGCAGTATTTT. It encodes CASSLRDRSTDTQYF.

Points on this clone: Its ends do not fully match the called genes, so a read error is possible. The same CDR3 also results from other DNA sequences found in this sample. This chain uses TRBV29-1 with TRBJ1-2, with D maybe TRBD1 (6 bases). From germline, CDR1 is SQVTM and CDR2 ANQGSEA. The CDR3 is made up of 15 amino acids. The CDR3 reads CSVRTDGQHNYGYTF. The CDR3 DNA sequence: TGCAGCGTCCGGACGGATGGACAGCATAACTATGGCTACACTTTC.

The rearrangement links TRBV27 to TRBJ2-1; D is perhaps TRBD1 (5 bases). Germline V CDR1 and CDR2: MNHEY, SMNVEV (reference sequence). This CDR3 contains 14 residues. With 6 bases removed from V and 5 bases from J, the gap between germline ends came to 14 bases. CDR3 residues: CASRGSMGHNEQFF. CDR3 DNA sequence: TGTGCCAGCAGGGGTTCAATGGGGCACAATGAGCAGTTCTTC.

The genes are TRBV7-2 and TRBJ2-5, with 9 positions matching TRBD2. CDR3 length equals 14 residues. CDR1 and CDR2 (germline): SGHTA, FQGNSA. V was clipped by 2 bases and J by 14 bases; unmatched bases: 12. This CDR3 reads CASSLSPASGAYYF. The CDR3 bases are TGTGCCAGCAGCTTATCCCCGGCTAGCGGGGCCTATTACTTC. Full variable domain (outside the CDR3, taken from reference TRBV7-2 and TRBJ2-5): GAGVSQSPSNKVTEKGKDVELRCDPISGHTALYWYRQSLGQGLEFLIYFQGNSAPDKSGLPSDRFSAERTGGSVSTLTIQRTQQEDSAVYLCASSLSPASGAYYFGPGTRLLVL.

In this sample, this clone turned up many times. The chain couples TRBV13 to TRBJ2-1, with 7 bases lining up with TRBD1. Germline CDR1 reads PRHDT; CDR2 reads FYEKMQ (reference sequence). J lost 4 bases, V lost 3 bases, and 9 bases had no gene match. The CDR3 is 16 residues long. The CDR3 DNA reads TGTGCCAGCAGCTTGAGGGCGACAGGGAATTACAATGAGCAGTTCTTC. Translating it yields CASSLRATGNYNEQFF. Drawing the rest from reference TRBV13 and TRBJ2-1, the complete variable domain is AAGVIQSPRHLIKEKRETATLKCYPIPRHDTVYWYQQGPGQDPQFLISFYEKMQSDKGSIPDRFSAQQFSDYHSELNMSSLELGDSALYFCASSLRATGNYNEQFFGPGTRLTVL.

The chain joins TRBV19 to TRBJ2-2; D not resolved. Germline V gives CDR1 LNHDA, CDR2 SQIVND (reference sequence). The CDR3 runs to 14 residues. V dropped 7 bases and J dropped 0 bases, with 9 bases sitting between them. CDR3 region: CASTGKPNTGELFF. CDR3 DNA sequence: TGTGCCAGTACAGGCAAGCCGAACACCGGGGAGCTGTTTTTT. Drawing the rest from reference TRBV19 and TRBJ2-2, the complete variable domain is DGGITQSPKYLFRKEGQNVTLSCEQNLNHDAMYWYRQDPGQGLRLIYYSQIVNDFQKGDIAEGYSVSREKKESFPLTVTSAQKNPTAFYLCASTGKPNTGELFFGEGSRLTVL.